This T cell receptor beta chain was recovered during a study of cytomegalovirus exposure and HLA in healthy donors. Assay used: immunoSEQ multiplex PCR; TCRdb lists only in-frame clones, some missing. The sample lists roughly 130,000 clones, about 90% occurring once. Comment on this clone: Its matching antigen is unknown.

The donors were members of the validation cohort comprising some 130 subjects, separate from the approximately 630-subject first cohort. This CDR3 region has 13 residues. Germline values: CDR1 SNHLY, CDR2 FYNNEI. V gave up 3 bases and J gave up 0 bases, with 3 bases separating them. General study findings and limits: The TCR clusters that emerged in the first cohort tended, a later analysis found, to co-occur in the roughly 120 validation repertoires. In vitro, three CMV-associated chains proved specific for CMV antigens.

The receptor comes from a man aged 25-45 years in good health and CMV-seronegative. The chain joins TRBV2 to TRBJ1-3, with D uncertain. What was sequenced was PBMCs. The DNA for the CDR3 is TGTGCCAGCAGTGATCACTCTGGAAACACCATATATTTT. Translating it yields CASSDHSGNTIYF.